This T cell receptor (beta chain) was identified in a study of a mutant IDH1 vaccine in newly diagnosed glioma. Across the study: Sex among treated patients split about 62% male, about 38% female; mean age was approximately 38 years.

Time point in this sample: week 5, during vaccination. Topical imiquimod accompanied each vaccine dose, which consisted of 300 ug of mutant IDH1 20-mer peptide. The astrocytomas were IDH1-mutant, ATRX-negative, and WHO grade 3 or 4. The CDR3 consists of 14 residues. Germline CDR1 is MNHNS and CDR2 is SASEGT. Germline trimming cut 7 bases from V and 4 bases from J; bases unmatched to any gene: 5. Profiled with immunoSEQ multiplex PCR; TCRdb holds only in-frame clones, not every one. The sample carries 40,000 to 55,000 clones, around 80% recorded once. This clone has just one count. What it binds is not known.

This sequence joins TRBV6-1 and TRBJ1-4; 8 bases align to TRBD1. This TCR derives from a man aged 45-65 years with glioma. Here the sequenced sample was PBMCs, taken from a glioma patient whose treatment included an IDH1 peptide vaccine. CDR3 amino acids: CASIADRVNEKLFF. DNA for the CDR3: TGTGCCAGCATTGCGGACAGGGTTAATGAAAAACTGTTTTTT.